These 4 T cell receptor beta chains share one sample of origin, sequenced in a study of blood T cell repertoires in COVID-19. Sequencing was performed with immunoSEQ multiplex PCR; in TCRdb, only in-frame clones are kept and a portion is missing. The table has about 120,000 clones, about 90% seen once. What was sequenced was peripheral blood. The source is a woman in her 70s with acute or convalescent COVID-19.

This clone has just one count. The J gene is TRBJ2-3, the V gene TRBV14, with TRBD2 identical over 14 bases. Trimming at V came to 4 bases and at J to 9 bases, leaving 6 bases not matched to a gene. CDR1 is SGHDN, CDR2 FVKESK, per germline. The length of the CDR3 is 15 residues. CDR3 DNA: TGTGCCAGCAGCCGACTAGCGGGGGGGCAGGGAACGCAGTATTTT. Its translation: CASSRLAGGQGTQYF. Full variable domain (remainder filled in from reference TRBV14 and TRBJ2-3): EAGVTQFPSHSVIEKGQTVTLRCDPISGHDNLYWYRRVMGKEIKFLLHFVKESKQDESGMPNNRFLAERTGGTYSTLKVQPAELEDSGVYFCASSRLAGGQGTQYFGPGTRLTVL.

The CDR3 DNA sequence: TGTGCCACTCGGGGGGTAGCCCAGTACTTC. Amino acids: CATRGVAQYF. The chain couples TRBV2 to TRBJ2-5; 7 positions agree with TRBD2. The V segment lost 10 bases and the J segment 9 bases; nucleotides outside the gene matches: 5. CDR3 length: 10 residues. Germline V gives CDR1 SNHLY, CDR2 FYNNEI.

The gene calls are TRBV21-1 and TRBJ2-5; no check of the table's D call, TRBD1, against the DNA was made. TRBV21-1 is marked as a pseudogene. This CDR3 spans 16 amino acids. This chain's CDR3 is CASSKALTGEKETQYF. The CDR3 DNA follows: TGTGCCAGCAGCAAAGCGTTGACAGGGGAAAAAGAGACCCAGTACTTC.

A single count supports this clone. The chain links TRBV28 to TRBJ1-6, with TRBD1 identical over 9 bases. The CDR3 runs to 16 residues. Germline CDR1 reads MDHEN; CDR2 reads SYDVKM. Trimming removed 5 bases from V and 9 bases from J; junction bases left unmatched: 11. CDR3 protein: CASSPPGQGLSSPLHF. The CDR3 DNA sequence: TGTGCCAGCAGTCCTCCGGGACAGGGTTTAAGTTCACCCCTCCACTTT.